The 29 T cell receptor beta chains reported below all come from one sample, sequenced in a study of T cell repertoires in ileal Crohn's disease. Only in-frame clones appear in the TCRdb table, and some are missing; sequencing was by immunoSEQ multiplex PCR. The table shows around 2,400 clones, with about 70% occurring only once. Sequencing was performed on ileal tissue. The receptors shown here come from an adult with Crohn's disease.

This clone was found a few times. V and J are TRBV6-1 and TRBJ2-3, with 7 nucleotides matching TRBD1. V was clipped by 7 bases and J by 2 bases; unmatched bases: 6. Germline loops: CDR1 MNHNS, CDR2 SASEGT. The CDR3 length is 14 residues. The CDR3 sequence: CASNSRGNTDTQYF. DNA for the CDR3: TGTGCCAGCAATAGCAGGGGGAACACAGATACGCAGTATTTT.

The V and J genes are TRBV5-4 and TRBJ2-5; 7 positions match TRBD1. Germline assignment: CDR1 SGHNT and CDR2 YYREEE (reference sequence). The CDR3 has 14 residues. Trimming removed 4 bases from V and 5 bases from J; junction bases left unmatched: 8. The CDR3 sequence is CASSRNRGWETQYF. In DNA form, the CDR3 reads TGTGCCAGCAGCCGAAACAGGGGATGGGAGACCCAGTACTTC.

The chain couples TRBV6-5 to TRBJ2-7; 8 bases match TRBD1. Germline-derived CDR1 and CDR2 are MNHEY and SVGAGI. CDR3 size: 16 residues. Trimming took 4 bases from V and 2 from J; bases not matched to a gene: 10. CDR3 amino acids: CASSSSGQGIPYEQYF. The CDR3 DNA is TGTGCCAGCAGTTCGAGTGGACAGGGAATACCCTACGAGCAGTACTTC.

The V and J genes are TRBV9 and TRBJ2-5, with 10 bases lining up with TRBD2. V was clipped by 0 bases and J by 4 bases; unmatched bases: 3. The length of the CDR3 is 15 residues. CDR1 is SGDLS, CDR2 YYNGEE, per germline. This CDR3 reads CASSVDSGRGETQYF. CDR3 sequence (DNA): TGTGCCAGCAGCGTAGACAGCGGGAGGGGAGAGACCCAGTACTTC.

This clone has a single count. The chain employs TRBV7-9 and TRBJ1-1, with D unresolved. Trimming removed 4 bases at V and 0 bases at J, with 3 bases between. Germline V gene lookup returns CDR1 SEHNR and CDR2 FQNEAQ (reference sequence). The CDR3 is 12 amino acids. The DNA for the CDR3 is TGTGCCAGCAGCTCCGTGAACACTGAAGCTTTCTTT. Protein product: CASSSVNTEAFF.

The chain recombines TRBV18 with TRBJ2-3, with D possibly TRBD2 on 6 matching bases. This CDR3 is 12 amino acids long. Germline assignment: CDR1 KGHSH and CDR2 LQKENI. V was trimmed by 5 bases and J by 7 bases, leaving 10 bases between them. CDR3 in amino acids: CASSTAGYTQYF. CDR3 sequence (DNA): TGTGCCAGCTCAACAGCGGGCTATACGCAGTATTTT.

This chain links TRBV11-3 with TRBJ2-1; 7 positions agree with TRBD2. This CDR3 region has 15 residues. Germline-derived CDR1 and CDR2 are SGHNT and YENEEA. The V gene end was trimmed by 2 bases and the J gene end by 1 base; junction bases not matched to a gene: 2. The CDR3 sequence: CASSLKAGSYNEQFF. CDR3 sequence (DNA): TGTGCCAGCAGCTTAAAAGCGGGATCCTACAATGAGCAGTTCTTC.

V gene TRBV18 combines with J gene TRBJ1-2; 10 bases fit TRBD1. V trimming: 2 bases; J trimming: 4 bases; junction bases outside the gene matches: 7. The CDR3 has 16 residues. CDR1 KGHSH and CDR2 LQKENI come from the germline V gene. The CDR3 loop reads CASSPSRTGGRYGYTF. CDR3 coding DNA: TGTGCCAGCTCACCAAGTCGGACAGGGGGACGCTATGGCTACACCTTC.

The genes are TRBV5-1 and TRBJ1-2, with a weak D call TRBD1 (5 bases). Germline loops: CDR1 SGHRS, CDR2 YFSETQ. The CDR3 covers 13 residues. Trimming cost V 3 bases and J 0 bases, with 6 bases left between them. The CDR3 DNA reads TGCGCCAGCAGCTCGGGGGCTAACTATGGCTACACCTTC. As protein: CASSSGANYGYTF.

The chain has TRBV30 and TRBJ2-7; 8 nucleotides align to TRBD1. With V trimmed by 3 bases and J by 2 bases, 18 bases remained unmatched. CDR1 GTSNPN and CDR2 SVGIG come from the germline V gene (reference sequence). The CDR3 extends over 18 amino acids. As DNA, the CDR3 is TGTGCCTGGAGGAATCTAGGACAGGGCCTTTTCGAGCCCTACGAGCAGTACTTC. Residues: CAWRNLGQGLFEPYEQYF.

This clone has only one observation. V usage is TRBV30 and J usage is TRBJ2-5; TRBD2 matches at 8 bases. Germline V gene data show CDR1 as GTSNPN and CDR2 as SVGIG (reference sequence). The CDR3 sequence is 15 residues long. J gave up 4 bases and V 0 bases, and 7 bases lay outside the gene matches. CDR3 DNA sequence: TGTGCCTGGAGTGTACTCGGGCTAGCGGGAGAGACCCAGTACTTC. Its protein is CAWSVLGLAGETQYF. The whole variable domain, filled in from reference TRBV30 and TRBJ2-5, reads SQTIHQWPATLVQPVGSPLSLECTVEGTSNPNLYWYRQAAGRGLQLLFYSVGIGQISSEVPQNLSASRPQDRQFILSSKKLLLSDSGFYLCAWSVLGLAGETQYFGPGTRLLVL.

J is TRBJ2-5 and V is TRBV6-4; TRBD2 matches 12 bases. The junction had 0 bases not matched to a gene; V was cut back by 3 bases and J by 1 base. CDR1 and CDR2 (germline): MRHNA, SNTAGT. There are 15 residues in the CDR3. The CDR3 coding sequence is TGTGCCAGCAGTGAGGGACTAGCGGGCCAAGAGACCCAGTACTTC. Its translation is CASSEGLAGQETQYF.

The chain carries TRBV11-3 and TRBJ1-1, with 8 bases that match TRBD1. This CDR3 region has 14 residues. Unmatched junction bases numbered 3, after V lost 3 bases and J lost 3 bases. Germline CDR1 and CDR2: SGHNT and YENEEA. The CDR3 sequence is CASSFGTGDTEAFF. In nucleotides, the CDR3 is TGTGCCAGCAGCTTCGGGACAGGAGACACTGAAGCTTTCTTT.

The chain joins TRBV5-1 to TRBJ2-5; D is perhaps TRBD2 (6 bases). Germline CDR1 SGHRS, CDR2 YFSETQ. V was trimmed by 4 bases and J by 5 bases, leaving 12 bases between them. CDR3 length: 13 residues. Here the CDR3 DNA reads TGCGCCAGCAGCCGGGAGTTGATGGAGACCCAGTACTTC. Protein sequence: CASSRELMETQYF.

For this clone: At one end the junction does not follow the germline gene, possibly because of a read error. The CDR3 bases are TGTGCCAGCAGCTTAGACAACCAAGAGACCCAGTACTTC. Translating gives CASSLDNQETQYF. The chain links TRBV5-1 to TRBJ2-5; D unclear. The germline V gene encodes CDR1 SGHRS and CDR2 YFSETQ. This CDR3 is 13 amino acids long.

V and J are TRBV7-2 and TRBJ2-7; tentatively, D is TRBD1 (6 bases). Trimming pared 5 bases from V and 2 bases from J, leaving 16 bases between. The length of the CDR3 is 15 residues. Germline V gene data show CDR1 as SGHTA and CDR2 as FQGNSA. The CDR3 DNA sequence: TGTGCCAGCAGCCTCAGGACAGAGCGACCCTACGAGCAGTACTTC. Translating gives CASSLRTERPYEQYF.

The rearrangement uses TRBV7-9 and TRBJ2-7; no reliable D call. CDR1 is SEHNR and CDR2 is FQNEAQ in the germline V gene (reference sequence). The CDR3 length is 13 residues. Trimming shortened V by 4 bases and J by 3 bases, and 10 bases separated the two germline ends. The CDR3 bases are TGTGCCAGCAGCTCCGACTTTAACTACGAGCAGTACGTC. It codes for CASSSDFNYEQYV.

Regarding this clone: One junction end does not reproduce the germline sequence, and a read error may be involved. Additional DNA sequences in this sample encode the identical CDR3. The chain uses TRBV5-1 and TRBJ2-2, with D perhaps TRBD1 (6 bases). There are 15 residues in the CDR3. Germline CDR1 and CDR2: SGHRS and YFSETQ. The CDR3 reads CASSQGQSPTGELFF. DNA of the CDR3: TGTGCCAGCAGCCAAGGACAGTCCCCCACCGGGGAGCTGTTTTTT.

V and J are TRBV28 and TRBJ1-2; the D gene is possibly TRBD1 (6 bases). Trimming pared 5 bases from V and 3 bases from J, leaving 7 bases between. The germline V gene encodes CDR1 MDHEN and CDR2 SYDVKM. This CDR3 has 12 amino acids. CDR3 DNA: TGTGCCAGCAGTACAGGGTACTATGGCTACACCTTC. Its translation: CASSTGYYGYTF.

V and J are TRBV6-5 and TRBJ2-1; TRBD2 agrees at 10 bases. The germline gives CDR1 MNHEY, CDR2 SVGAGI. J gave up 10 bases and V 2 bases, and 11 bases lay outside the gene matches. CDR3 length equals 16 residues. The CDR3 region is CASSYETSGRTGEQFF. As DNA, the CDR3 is TGTGCCAGCAGTTACGAGACTAGCGGGCGGACAGGGGAGCAGTTCTTC.

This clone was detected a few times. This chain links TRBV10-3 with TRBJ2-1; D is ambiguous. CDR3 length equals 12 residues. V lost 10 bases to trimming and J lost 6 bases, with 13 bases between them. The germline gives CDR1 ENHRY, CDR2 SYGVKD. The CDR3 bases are TGTGCCACCGCGGCCGCGCTCAATGAGCAGTTCTTC. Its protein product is CATAAALNEQFF.

In DNA, the CDR3 is TGTGCCAGCAGCCACGGGGGAGGACTAGCGGGAGGCAAGGGGGAGCAGTTCTTC. Translated, it gives CASSHGGGLAGGKGEQFF. This sequence joins TRBV4-2 and TRBJ2-1; 14 positions match TRBD2. CDR3 length: 18 residues. Looked up from germline, CDR1 is LGHNA and CDR2 is YNFKEQ. The J segment lost 10 bases and the V segment lost 3 bases, leaving 14 bases of the junction unmatched.

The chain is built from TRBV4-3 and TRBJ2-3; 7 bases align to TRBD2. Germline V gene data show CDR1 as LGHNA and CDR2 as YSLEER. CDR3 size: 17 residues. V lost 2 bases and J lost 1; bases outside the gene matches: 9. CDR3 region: CASSQNPYAGGTDTQYF. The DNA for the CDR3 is TGCGCCAGCAGCCAAAACCCCTATGCGGGGGGCACAGATACGCAGTATTTT.

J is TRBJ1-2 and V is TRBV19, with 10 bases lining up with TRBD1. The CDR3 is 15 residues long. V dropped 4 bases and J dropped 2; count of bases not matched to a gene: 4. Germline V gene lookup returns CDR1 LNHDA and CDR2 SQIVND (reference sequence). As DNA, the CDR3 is TGTGCCAGTAGTACGCGGACAGGGGGGAACTATGGCTACACCTTC. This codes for CASSTRTGGNYGYTF. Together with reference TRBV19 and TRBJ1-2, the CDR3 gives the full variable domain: DGGITQSPKYLFRKEGQNVTLSCEQNLNHDAMYWYRQDPGQGLRLIYYSQIVNDFQKGDIAEGYSVSREKKESFPLTVTSAQKNPTAFYLCASSTRTGGNYGYTFGSGTRLTVV.

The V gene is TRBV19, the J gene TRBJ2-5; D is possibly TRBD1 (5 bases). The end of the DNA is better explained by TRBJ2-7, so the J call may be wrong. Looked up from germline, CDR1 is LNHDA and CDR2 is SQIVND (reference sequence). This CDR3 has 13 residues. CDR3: CASTLSRGYEQYF. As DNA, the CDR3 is TGTGCCAGTACCCTTAGTAGGGGCTACGAGCAGTACTTC.

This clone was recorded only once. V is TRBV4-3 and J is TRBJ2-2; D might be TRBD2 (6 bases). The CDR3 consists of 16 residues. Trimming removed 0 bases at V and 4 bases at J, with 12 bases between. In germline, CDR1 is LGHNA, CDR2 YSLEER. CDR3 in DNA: TGCGCCAGCAGCCAAGATTGGGACTTATCCACCGGGGAGCTGTTTTTT. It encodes CASSQDWDLSTGELFF.

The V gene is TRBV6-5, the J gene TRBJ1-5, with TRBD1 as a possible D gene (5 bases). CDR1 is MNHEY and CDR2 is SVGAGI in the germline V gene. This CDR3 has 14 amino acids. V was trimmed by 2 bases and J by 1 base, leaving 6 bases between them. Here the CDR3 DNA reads TGTGCCAGCAGTTACAGGGGAAGCAATCAGCCCCAGCATTTT. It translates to CASSYRGSNQPQHF.

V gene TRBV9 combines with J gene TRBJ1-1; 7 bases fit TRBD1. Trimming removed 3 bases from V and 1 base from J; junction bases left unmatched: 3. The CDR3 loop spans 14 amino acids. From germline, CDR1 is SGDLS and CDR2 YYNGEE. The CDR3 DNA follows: TGTGCCAGCAGCGCCTCAGGGGGGAACACTGAAGCTTTCTTT. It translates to CASSASGGNTEAFF.

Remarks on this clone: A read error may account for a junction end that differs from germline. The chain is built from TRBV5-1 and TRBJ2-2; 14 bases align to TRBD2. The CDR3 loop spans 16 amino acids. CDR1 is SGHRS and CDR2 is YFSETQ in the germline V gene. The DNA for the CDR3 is TGTGCCAGCAGCCTGGGACTAGCGGGAGTTAACGGGGAGCTGTTTTTT. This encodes CASSLGLAGVNGELFF.